The 26 T cell receptor beta chains below come from one sample, sequenced in a study of OX40 agonist ivuxolimab in advanced cancers. Method: immunoSEQ multiplex PCR; TCRdb's copy keeps in-frame clones and lacks some. The sample holds some 17,000 clones, roughly 89% seen once. Sequencing was performed on CD4+ or CD8+ T cells sorted from blood, taken in a trial of the OX40 agonist ivuxolimab. The source of these receptors is an adult with an advanced solid tumor such as melanoma, head and neck, liver or kidney cancer.

The chain recombines TRBV4-1 with TRBJ1-4, with D maybe TRBD1 (6 bases). This CDR3 is 18 amino acids long. Germline assignment: CDR1 MGHRA and CDR2 YSYEKL. V lost 0 bases, J lost 5 bases, and 19 bases lay in between. CDR3 residues: CASSQDGVGTGPNEKLFF. CDR3 nucleotides: TGCGCCAGCAGCCAAGATGGAGTAGGTACAGGGCCGAATGAAAAACTGTTTTTT.

The chain is built from TRBV7-3 and TRBJ2-1; TRBD2 is a possible D gene (6 bases). The CDR3 has 16 residues. CDR1 SGHTA and CDR2 FQGTGA come from the germline V gene. Deletions cut 5 bases from V and 5 bases from J, with 19 bases between. CDR3: CASSRSGLRPDNEQFF. In DNA form, the CDR3 reads TGTGCCAGCAGCAGAAGCGGGCTTAGGCCAGACAATGAGCAGTTCTTC.

This clone was observed a few times. V is TRBV25-1 and J is TRBJ2-1; 13 nucleotides line up with TRBD2. V was clipped by 5 bases and J by 5 bases; unmatched bases: 6. The length of the CDR3 is 16 residues. Germline CDR1 MGHDK, CDR2 SYGVNS. CDR3 region: CASSLLGTSGNNEQFF. As DNA, the CDR3 is TGTGCCAGCAGTCTACTCGGGACTAGCGGGAACAATGAGCAGTTCTTC.

This clone occurred once. The rearrangement uses TRBV19 and TRBJ2-1; 11 bases align to TRBD2. The CDR3 is 15 residues long. V dropped 7 bases and J dropped 4; count of bases not matched to a gene: 6. Germline lookup yields CDR1 LNHDA and CDR2 SQIVND (reference sequence). The CDR3 DNA is TGTGCCAGTACCCTACTAGCGGGAGAGTACAATGAGCAGTTCTTC. Protein: CASTLLAGEYNEQFF.

The V and J genes are TRBV4-3 and TRBJ2-3; either TRBD1 or TRBD2 may fit D (5 bases each). Germline values: CDR1 LGHNA, CDR2 YSLEER. Trimming stripped 0 bases from V and 2 bases from J, with 9 bases between. There are 15 residues in the CDR3. The DNA of the CDR3 is TGCGCCAGCAGCCAAGACAGGGAGCTCACAGATACGCAGTATTTT. As protein: CASSQDRELTDTQYF.

The chain has TRBV5-6 and TRBJ1-2; 8 nucleotides line up with TRBD1. Germline assignment: CDR1 SGHDT and CDR2 YYEEEE. The CDR3 runs to 16 residues. With V trimmed by 2 bases and J by 2 bases, 8 bases remained unmatched. The CDR3 region is CASSLYPGQENYGYTF. CDR3 coding DNA: TGTGCCAGCAGCTTATATCCGGGACAGGAGAACTATGGCTACACCTTC.

The chain couples TRBV18 to TRBJ1-2, with 11 bases that match TRBD1. Germline CDR1 KGHSH, CDR2 LQKENI. This CDR3 has 13 amino acids. J gave up 7 bases and V 5 bases, and 3 bases lay outside the gene matches. The CDR3 DNA reads TGTGCCAGCTCAGGACAGGGGGCGATTGGCTACACCTTC. It translates to CASSGQGAIGYTF.

V usage is TRBV19 and J usage is TRBJ2-7; TRBD2 agrees at 7 bases. The V segment lost 10 bases and the J segment 3 bases; nucleotides outside the gene matches: 9. This CDR3 region has 13 residues. Germline V gene lookup returns CDR1 LNHDA and CDR2 SQIVND (reference sequence). The chain's CDR3 is CATRGTINYEQYF. Written as DNA, the CDR3 is TGTGCCACCAGAGGGACTATTAACTACGAGCAGTACTTC. Using reference TRBV19 and TRBJ2-7 for the parts outside the CDR3, the full variable domain is DGGITQSPKYLFRKEGQNVTLSCEQNLNHDAMYWYRQDPGQGLRLIYYSQIVNDFQKGDIAEGYSVSREKKESFPLTVTSAQKNPTAFYLCATRGTINYEQYFGPGTRLTVT.

The rearrangement uses TRBV6-5 and TRBJ2-2, with TRBD2 as a possible D gene (5 bases). CDR1 MNHEY and CDR2 SVGAGI come from the germline V gene. This CDR3 contains 15 residues. Between the trimmed V and J ends, which lost 5 bases and 0 bases, there was a span of 10 bases. The DNA of the CDR3 is TGTGCCAGCAGTCCGGGATTCGCGAACACCGGGGAGCTGTTTTTT. It specifies CASSPGFANTGELFF.

The chain's CDR3 is CSVDLLAGVRYEQYF. The DNA for the CDR3 is TGCAGCGTTGACCTACTAGCGGGAGTACGATACGAGCAGTACTTC. The chain employs TRBV29-1 and TRBJ2-7; 11 bases line up with TRBD2. The V and J ends lost 3 bases and 4 bases, in that order; junction bases with no gene match: 8. CDR3 length: 15 amino acids. Germline V gene lookup returns CDR1 SQVTM and CDR2 ANQGSEA.

This chain uses TRBV2 with TRBJ2-1; D remains unclear. The germline V and J ends were trimmed by 3 bases and 1 base, with 7 bases remaining between them. Germline-derived CDR1 and CDR2 are SNHLY and FYNNEI. This CDR3 is 14 amino acids long. The CDR3 region is CASSDDSSYNEQFF. The CDR3 DNA follows: TGTGCCAGCAGTGATGATAGTTCCTACAATGAGCAGTTCTTC.

This clone has only one observation. The chain is built from TRBV13 and TRBJ2-1; 7 bases line up with TRBD2. V lost 3 bases to trimming and J lost 0 bases; unmatched junction nucleotides: 8. Germline V gives CDR1 PRHDT, CDR2 FYEKMQ (reference sequence). The CDR3 runs to 17 residues. Written as DNA, the CDR3 is TGTGCCAGCAGCTTGCAGCGGGACTTCAGCTCCTACAATGAGCAGTTCTTC. Encoded protein: CASSLQRDFSSYNEQFF.

The chain uses TRBV28 and TRBJ2-1, with a possible D match to TRBD1 (6 bases). Germline CDR1 reads MDHEN; CDR2 reads SYDVKM. The V and J ends lost 5 bases and 8 bases respectively, with 16 bases between them. This CDR3 spans 14 amino acids. This CDR3 reads CASSRDIAWHEQFF. CDR3 in DNA: TGTGCCAGCAGTCGGGACATAGCTTGGCATGAGCAGTTCTTC.

This sequence joins TRBV30 and TRBJ2-7, with TRBD1 matching 10 bases. The length of the CDR3 is 13 residues. From germline, CDR1 is GTSNPN and CDR2 SVGIG (reference sequence). Germline trimming cut 5 bases from V and 1 base from J; bases unmatched to any gene: 2. The chain's CDR3 is CAWGTGVSYEQYF. The CDR3 bases are TGTGCCTGGGGGACAGGGGTTTCCTACGAGCAGTACTTC.

The chain links TRBV4-1 to TRBJ2-7, with 10 bases aligning to TRBD2. Germline CDR1 and CDR2: MGHRA and YSYEKL. The CDR3 covers 14 residues. The V gene end was trimmed by 4 bases and the J gene end by 3 bases; junction bases not matched to a gene: 3. The CDR3 protein is CASSRTSGVYEQYF. DNA of the CDR3: TGCGCCAGCAGCCGAACTAGCGGGGTCTACGAGCAGTACTTC.

This sequence joins TRBV7-9 and TRBJ2-3; D is undetermined. Looked up from germline, CDR1 is SEHNR and CDR2 is FQNEAQ (reference sequence). The CDR3 sequence is 15 residues long. V gave up 3 bases and J gave up 0 bases, with 10 bases separating them. The CDR3 DNA reads TGTGCCAGCAGCTTTAGTCCCCGGAGCACAGATACGCAGTATTTT. This codes for CASSFSPRSTDTQYF.

This clone was found a few times. The chain couples TRBV25-1 to TRBJ2-7, with D unresolved. Germline CDR1 reads MGHDK; CDR2 reads SYGVNS. Deletions cut 2 bases from V and 6 bases from J, with 14 bases between. CDR3 size: 14 residues. The CDR3 nucleotides read TGTGCCAGCAGTGAAGGGCTACATACCGGCGAGCAGTACTTC. Encoded protein: CASSEGLHTGEQYF.

CDR3 loop: CASSLGGGAYEQYF. The CDR3 nucleotides are TGTGCCAGCAGCCTTGGCGGGGGGGCCTACGAGCAGTACTTC. The chain carries TRBV7-9 and TRBJ2-7, with TRBD2 identical over 9 bases. The CDR3 length is 14 residues. Germline values: CDR1 SEHNR, CDR2 FQNEAQ (reference sequence). V gave up 5 bases and J gave up 2 bases; unmatched junction bases: 4. The entire variable domain, with the rest obtained from reference TRBV7-9 and TRBJ2-7, is as follows: DTGVSQNPRHKITKRGQNVTFRCDPISEHNRLYWYRQTLGQGPEFLTYFQNEAQLEKSRLLSDRFSAERPKGSFSTLEIQRTEQGDSAMYLCASSLGGGAYEQYFGPGTRLTVT.

The V call is TRBV9, the J call TRBJ2-5; TRBD2 aligns across 16 bases. Per the germline V gene, CDR1 is SGDLS and CDR2 is YYNGEE. V was clipped by 4 bases and J by 5 bases; unmatched bases: 8. The CDR3 runs to 17 residues. Here the CDR3 reads CASSPIGTSGGAETQYF. CDR3 nucleotide sequence: TGTGCCAGCAGCCCTATCGGGACTAGCGGGGGGGCCGAGACCCAGTACTTC.

The rearrangement joins TRBV13 to TRBJ2-3; no reliable D call. The CDR3 spans 15 residues. Trimming removed 7 bases from V and 5 bases from J, with 19 bases in between. CDR1 is PRHDT and CDR2 is FYEKMQ in the germline V gene (reference sequence). CDR3 amino acids: CASTTTDPGIDTQYF. In DNA form, the CDR3 reads TGTGCCAGCACAACGACCGACCCTGGGATAGATACGCAGTATTTT. Complete variable domain (other parts from reference TRBV13 and TRBJ2-3): AAGVIQSPRHLIKEKRETATLKCYPIPRHDTVYWYQQGPGQDPQFLISFYEKMQSDKGSIPDRFSAQQFSDYHSELNMSSLELGDSALYFCASTTTDPGIDTQYFGPGTRLTVL.

The chain is built from TRBV2 and TRBJ2-2; tentatively, D is TRBD1 (5 bases). V lost 4 bases and J 7 bases, leaving 16 bases between the germline ends. The CDR3 contains 15 residues. Germline assignment: CDR1 SNHLY and CDR2 FYNNEI. In nucleotides, the CDR3 is TGTGCCAGCAGTGCCTCCGACAGATCCGTCGGGGAGCTGTTTTTT. Its translation is CASSASDRSVGELFF.

The V call is TRBV29-1, the J call TRBJ1-1, with D possibly matching TRBD1 (6 bases). CDR1 is SQVTM, CDR2 ANQGSEA, per germline. Trimming took 4 bases from V and 0 from J, leaving 18 bases between them. CDR3 size: 16 residues. The CDR3 spells CSVGGLGAWVNTEAFF. CDR3 sequence (DNA): TGCAGCGTTGGGGGGTTGGGGGCTTGGGTGAACACTGAAGCTTTCTTT.

The chain uses TRBV6-5 and TRBJ2-1; D is uncertain. This CDR3 region has 15 residues. Looked up from germline, CDR1 is MNHEY and CDR2 is SVGAGI. V lost 6 bases and J 0 bases, leaving 12 bases between the germline ends. CDR3 sequence: CASRYRGNSYNEQFF. Written as DNA, the CDR3 is TGTGCCAGCAGGTACCGTGGGAACTCCTACAATGAGCAGTTCTTC.

This chain uses TRBV5-1 with TRBJ2-1; 9 nucleotides agree with TRBD1. Germline CDR1 reads SGHRS; CDR2 reads YFSETQ. This CDR3 comprises 14 residues. The V gene end was trimmed by 1 base and the J gene end by 6 bases; junction bases not matched to a gene: 2. The CDR3 DNA follows: TGCGCCAGCAGCTTGACAGGGGGCAGCAATGAGCAGTTCTTC. As protein: CASSLTGGSNEQFF.

The chain recombines TRBV2 with TRBJ2-5, with unresolved D. The J call may be incorrect, as the DNA end agrees better with TRBJ2-7. Germline loops: CDR1 SNHLY, CDR2 FYNNEI. CDR3 length: 15 amino acids. CDR3 residues: CASSEYGVPSYEQYF. CDR3 in DNA: TGTGCCAGCAGTGAATATGGGGTCCCCTCCTACGAGCAGTACTTC.

The rearrangement joins TRBV5-1 to TRBJ2-3, with D hard to call. The CDR3 contains 17 residues. V lost 0 bases and J 2 bases, leaving 16 bases between the germline ends. The germline gives CDR1 SGHRS, CDR2 YFSETQ. CDR3 residues: CASSLGPQRIYTDTQYF. The CDR3 DNA reads TGCGCCAGCAGCTTGGGACCACAGCGCATTTACACAGATACGCAGTATTTT. Full variable domain (remainder filled in from reference TRBV5-1 and TRBJ2-3): KAGVTQTPRYLIKTRGQQVTLSCSPISGHRSVSWYQQTPGQGLQFLFEYFSETQRNKGNFPGRFSGRQFSNSRSEMNVSTLELGDSALYLCASSLGPQRIYTDTQYFGPGTRLTVL.